A selection of T cell receptor beta chains follows, all from one sample in a study of human T cells and chemical hapten exposure. TCRdb fed the RACE reads into MiXCR, producing one record per CDR3 protein. The table shows about 140,000 distinct CDR3 sequences, with approximately 10% occurring only once. The sample here was whole blood, taken in connection with sensitization to the hapten diphenylcyclopropenone (DPC). Every receptor here comes from a woman aged 50 to 60 with alopecia areata. Some clones in this sample may be carry-over from other donors' samples. Both conserved end residues are part of each CDR3. A D gene is named only where the DNA matches it firmly. Clone size is stated in some rows and not others, as once, few, many or a class when expanded.

D gene | clone size | J gene | V gene | CDR3 protein | CDR3 DNA
TRBD2 | many | TRBJ2-1 | TRBV20-1 | CSASSLAGDFNEQFF | TGCAGTGCTAGCTCACTAGCGGGAGATTTCAATGAGCAGTTCTTC
- | many | TRBJ2-2 | TRBV4-1 | CASSQGVVGAGELFF | TGCGCCAGCAGCCAAGGAGTCGTGGGGGCCGGGGAGCTGTTTTTT
- | many | TRBJ2-3 | TRBV6-2/TRBV6-3 | CASTAGLGDTQYF | TGTGCCAGCACCGCCGGGCTCGGGGATACGCAGTATTTT
TRBD2 | many | TRBJ2-2 | TRBV11-2 | CATTRLAGNTGELFF | TGTGCCACCACCCGACTAGCGGGGAACACCGGGGAGCTGTTTTTT
TRBD2 | few | TRBJ2-5 | TRBV12-3/TRBV12-4 | CASLESGRAEETQYF | TGTGCCAGCCTTGAAAGCGGGAGGGCCGAGGAGACCCAGTACTTC
TRBD1 | - | TRBJ1-1 | TRBV30 | CAWSGQGNTEAFF | TGTGCCTGGAGTGGACAGGGGAACACTGAAGCTTTCTTT
TRBD1 | few | TRBJ1-6 | TRBV28 | CASSSGQGSNSPLHF | TGTGCCAGCAGTTCAGGACAGGGGTCAAATTCACCCCTCCACTTT
- | - | TRBJ1-1 | TRBV5-6 | CASSSITSDDTEAFF | TGTGCCAGCAGCTCTATTACTTCGGACGACACTGAAGCTTTCTTT
TRBD2 | few | TRBJ2-3 | TRBV27 | CATLAGGTDTQYF | TGTGCCACCTTAGCGGGAGGCACAGATACGCAGTATTTT
- | - | TRBJ2-1 | TRBV4-2 | CASSQGARGDEQFF | TGTGCCAGCAGCCAAGGTGCGAGAGGAGATGAGCAGTTCTTC
- | few | TRBJ2-3 | TRBV5-1 | CASSLGQVTTDTQYF | TGCGCCAGCAGCTTGGGACAGGTTACGACAGATACGCAGTATTTT
TRBD1 | few | TRBJ1-3 | TRBV20-1 | CSARDNRGPNTIYF | TGCAGTGCTAGAGATAACAGGGGGCCAAACACCATATATTTT
- | many | TRBJ1-1 | TRBV20-1 | CSAREGAARVNTEAFF | TGCAGTGCTAGAGAGGGGGCGGCGCGGGTAAACACTGAAGCTTTCTTT
TRBD1 | many | TRBJ2-5 | TRBV5-1 | CASSLGTTGAETQYF | TGCGCCAGCAGCTTGGGCACGACAGGGGCTGAGACCCAGTACTTC
- | - | TRBJ2-2 | TRBV7-6 | CASSLGGNGGATGELFF | TGTGCCAGCAGCTTAGGGGGCAATGGAGGGGCCACCGGGGAGCTGTTTTTT
- | - | TRBJ2-1 | TRBV30 | CAWSKGRNEQFF | TGTGCCTGGAGTAAGGGTAGGAATGAGCAGTTCTTC
TRBD1 | few | TRBJ1-4 | TRBV6-5 | CASSYMLGQGNEKLFF | TGTGCCAGCAGTTATATGCTGGGACAGGGCAATGAAAAACTGTTTTTT
- | few | TRBJ1-4 | TRBV7-2 | CASSLGGPSGGYEKLFF | TGTGCCAGCAGCTTAGGGGGCCCCTCCGGGGGGTATGAAAAACTGTTTTTT
- | - | TRBJ1-1 | TRBV3-1 | CASSAINEAFF | TGTGCCAGCAGCGCTATCAATGAAGCTTTCTTT
- | - | TRBJ2-3 | TRBV18 | CASSPKQLNTDTQYF | TGTGCCAGCTCACCCAAGCAACTCAACACAGATACGCAGTATTTT
- | few | TRBJ2-2 | TRBV5-4 | CASTLWQGRSTGELFF | TGTGCCAGCACCTTGTGGCAGGGGAGGAGCACCGGGGAGCTGTTTTTT
- | many | TRBJ1-3 | TRBV7-2 | CASSLGGHSGNTIYF | TGTGCCAGCAGCTTAGGGGGCCACTCTGGAAACACCATATATTTT
TRBD2 | few | TRBJ2-7 | TRBV27 | CASSLSAGGPGEQYF | TGTGCCAGCAGTTTATCCGCGGGAGGGCCGGGCGAGCAGTACTTC
TRBD2 | - | TRBJ2-3 | TRBV11-2 | CASSLTTSGRDTQYF | TGTGCCAGCAGCTTAACGACTAGCGGTAGAGATACGCAGTATTTT
- | few | TRBJ2-1 | TRBV7-2 | CASSRTLGANEQFF | TGTGCCAGCAGCCGGACTCTTGGGGCCAATGAGCAGTTCTTC
- | - | TRBJ1-4 | TRBV18 | CASSPAGQELFF | TGTGCCAGCTCACCAGCGGGGCAGGAACTGTTTTTT
TRBD2 | few | TRBJ2-1 | TRBV20-1 | CSARRVASGRSYNEQFF | TGCAGTGCTAGAAGAGTTGCGAGCGGGAGATCCTACAATGAGCAGTTCTTC
TRBD1 | many | TRBJ2-7 | TRBV11-2 | CASSTRTGGNEQYF | TGTGCCAGCAGTACCAGGACAGGGGGCAACGAGCAGTACTTC
- | - | TRBJ1-1 | TRBV5-1 | CASSLGSGGTEAFF | TGCGCCAGCAGTTTAGGTAGCGGGGGCACTGAAGCTTTCTTT
TRBD2 | - | TRBJ2-3 | TRBV14 | CASSLGALTGGRTDTQYF | TGTGCCAGCAGCCTAGGGGCCCTAACGGGAGGACGCACAGATACGCAGTATTTT
- | - | TRBJ1-1 | TRBV6-6 | CASGYTEAFF | TGTGCCAGCGGGTACACTGAAGCTTTCTTT
- | few | TRBJ2-5 | TRBV4-1 | CASSHGWVGQETQYF | TGCGCCAGCAGTCACGGGTGGGTAGGCCAAGAGACCCAGTACTTC
- | many | TRBJ2-3 | TRBV27 | CACRLEWSTDTQYF | TGTGCCTGCCGACTAGAATGGAGCACAGATACGCAGTATTTT
- | few | TRBJ1-1 | TRBV18 | CASSFLGTRNTEAFF | TGTGCCAGCTCATTCCTCGGGACTCGGAACACTGAAGCTTTCTTT
- | few | TRBJ1-2 | TRBV28 | CASSLTGRGYGYTF | TGTGCCAGCAGTTTGACTGGGAGGGGCTATGGCTACACCTTC
TRBD2 | - | TRBJ2-2 | TRBV12-3/TRBV12-4 | CASSLYSGRQGGELFF | TGTGCCAGCAGTCTTTATAGCGGGAGACAAGGCGGGGAGCTGTTTTTT
TRBD2 | few | TRBJ2-7 | TRBV5-1 | CASSLPTSGYEQYF | TGCGCCAGCAGCTTACCAACTAGCGGCTACGAGCAGTACTTC
- | - | TRBJ2-3 | TRBV4-2 | CASSQGDWEGTDTQYF | TGTGCCAGCAGCCAAGGAGACTGGGAAGGCACAGATACGCAGTATTTT
- | - | TRBJ2-1 | TRBV29-1 | CSGRRDFEQFF | TGCAGCGGGCGGCGGGATTTTGAGCAGTTCTTC
- | few | TRBJ2-7 | TRBV20-1 | CSAREEGGWPPYEQYF | TGCAGTGCTAGAGAGGAGGGCGGGTGGCCGCCCTACGAGCAGTACTTC
TRBD1 | few | TRBJ1-1 | TRBV12-3/TRBV12-4 | CASSFRQGPLNTEAFF | TGTGCCAGCAGTTTTAGACAGGGGCCTTTGAACACTGAAGCTTTCTTT
TRBD1 | few | TRBJ2-7 | TRBV29-1 | CSVLGWDSWSEQYF | TGCAGCGTTCTCGGCTGGGACAGTTGGAGCGAGCAGTACTTC
TRBD1 | few | TRBJ1-1 | TRBV3-1 | CASLGQGNTEAFF | TGTGCCAGCCTAGGACAGGGCAACACTGAAGCTTTCTTT
TRBD1 | many | TRBJ1-2 | TRBV12-3/TRBV12-4 | CASGTGGANYGYTF | TGTGCCAGCGGAACAGGGGGCGCCAACTATGGCTACACCTTC